The 21 T cell receptor beta chains below come from one sample, sequenced in a study of blood T cell repertoires in COVID-19. TCRdb's table, derived via immunoSEQ multiplex PCR, lists solely in-frame clones and lacks some. The sample lists tens of thousands of clones; about 90% were seen once. The sequencing sample was made of peripheral blood. All receptors come from a man aged 65 to 85 in a cohort sampled during active COVID-19.

V gene TRBV27 combines with J gene TRBJ1-3; the D gene is possibly TRBD1 (6 bases). Germline V gene lookup returns CDR1 MNHEY and CDR2 SMNVEV (reference sequence). Trimming left V 2 bases short and J 0 bases short, with 29 bases between. The CDR3 extends over 22 amino acids. In nucleotides, the CDR3 is TGTGCCAGCAGTTTAAAGGACGGACAGCTTTTAGGCAGGAGATACTCTGGAAACACCATATATTTT. It specifies CASSLKDGQLLGRRYSGNTIYF.

The chain is built from TRBV11-2 and TRBJ2-2; 7 nucleotides match TRBD2. This CDR3 is 16 amino acids long. CDR1 and CDR2 (germline): SGHAT, FQNNGV. V trimming: 5 bases; J trimming: 6 bases; junction bases outside the gene matches: 12. The CDR3 is CASSPLRGRAPGELFF. The DNA of the CDR3 is TGTGCCAGCAGCCCGTTACGAGGGAGGGCCCCCGGGGAGCTGTTTTTT.

This clone was observed a single time. The CDR3 spells CASSQDMASSGASEQFF. In nucleotides, the CDR3 is TGCGCCAGCAGCCAAGATATGGCGTCTAGCGGAGCTTCAGAGCAGTTCTTC. The rearrangement uses TRBV4-1 and TRBJ2-1; 7 bases match TRBD2. There are 17 residues in the CDR3. The ends lost 0 bases at V and 10 bases at J; junction bases unmatched: 15. The V gene's germline CDR1 is MGHRA and CDR2 YSYEKL.

The table lists this clone with a few counts. The chain recombines TRBV5-5 with TRBJ1-2, with TRBD1 identical over 7 bases. V trimming: 1 base; J trimming: 9 bases; junction bases outside the gene matches: 9. CDR3 length: 14 amino acids. Germline CDR1 and CDR2: SGHKS and YYEKEE (reference sequence). The CDR3, as DNA: TGTGCCAGCAGCTTGTCCTCAACAGGGGAGCGCTACACCTTC. Its protein product is CASSLSSTGERYTF.

The CDR3 sequence: CASSQDRGPYGYTF. The CDR3 DNA reads as TGTGCCAGCAGCCAAGATAGGGGGCCCTATGGCTACACCTTC. This rearrangement joins TRBV3-1 (or the pseudogene TRBV3-2) to TRBJ1-2; 7 positions agree with TRBD1. V lost 0 bases and J lost 4; bases outside the gene matches: 2. The CDR3 runs to 14 residues. Looked up from germline, CDR1 is LGHDT and CDR2 is YNNKEL (reference sequence).

The chain uses TRBV27 and TRBJ2-3; a weak D match, TRBD2 (6 bases). Per the germline V gene, CDR1 is MNHEY and CDR2 is SMNVEV (reference sequence). The ends were cut back, 8 bases at V and 5 bases at J, with 20 bases in the middle. The CDR3 covers 15 residues. CDR3 coding DNA: TGTGCCAGCGCCGCTTTGGGGACTTCTAAAGATACGCAGTATTTT. Protein product: CASAALGTSKDTQYF.

This chain connects TRBV29-1 to TRBJ2-3, with TRBD2 as a possible D gene (5 bases). Trimming pared 7 bases from V and 1 base from J, leaving 12 bases between. The CDR3 has 13 amino acids. Looked up from germline, CDR1 is SQVTM and CDR2 is ANQGSEA. The CDR3 sequence: CSADRGGTDTQYF. Written as DNA, the CDR3 is TGCAGCGCCGACCGGGGTGGCACAGATACGCAGTATTTT.

This clone was picked up one time. The chain has TRBV6-5 and TRBJ1-5; 10 positions agree with TRBD1. The CDR3 has 14 residues. Trimming removed 5 bases from V and 7 bases from J; junction bases left unmatched: 5. The V gene's germline CDR1 is MNHEY and CDR2 SVGAGI. CDR3 in DNA: TGTGCCAGCAGTCCTCGACAGGGGGCGCAGCCCCAGCATTTT. Translation: CASSPRQGAQPQHF.

The chain employs TRBV5-6 and TRBJ1-2; D is ambiguous. The germline V gene encodes CDR1 SGHDT and CDR2 YYEEEE. The CDR3 has 12 residues. Deletions cut 0 bases from V and 8 bases from J, with 8 bases between. CDR3 coding DNA: TGTGCCAGCAGCTTGGGGCCGCAGGGCTACACCTTC. Protein product: CASSLGPQGYTF.

This clone was observed once. This CDR3 is CASSPLGGDGYTF. The CDR3 coding sequence is TGTGCCAGCAGTCCCTTGGGGGGGGACGGCTACACCTTC. The J gene is TRBJ1-2, the V gene TRBV9; D perhaps matches TRBD1 (5 bases). The length of the CDR3 is 13 residues. The V gene's germline CDR1 is SGDLS and CDR2 YYNGEE. Trimming took 5 bases from V and 8 from J, leaving 16 bases between them.

The chain has TRBV7-9 and TRBJ2-6; 7 bases fit TRBD1. CDR3 size: 17 residues. CDR1 and CDR2 from the germline V gene are SEHNR and FQNEAQ (reference sequence). J lost 0 bases, V lost 3 bases, and 5 bases had no gene match. The DNA for the CDR3 is TGTGCCAGCAGCTTGACAGGGAATCCCTCTGGGGCCAACGTCCTGACTTTC. This translates into CASSLTGNPSGANVLTF.

The gene calls are TRBV4-1 and TRBJ2-4; TRBD1 agrees at 7 bases. Germline loops: CDR1 MGHRA, CDR2 YSYEKL. The CDR3 contains 18 residues. V was clipped by 4 bases and J by 1 base; unmatched bases: 13. The CDR3 region is CASSPGTVRGGAKNIQYF. The CDR3 DNA sequence: TGCGCCAGCAGCCCCGGGACAGTCCGTGGTGGGGCCAAAAACATTCAGTACTTC.

This chain uses TRBV28 with TRBJ2-7; D gene unclear. This CDR3 comprises 15 residues. Trimming cost V 3 bases and J 0 bases, with 12 bases left between them. From germline, CDR1 is MDHEN and CDR2 SYDVKM. In nucleotides, the CDR3 is TGTGCCAGCAGTTTTTTAGGTTCGGGCTCCTACGAGCAGTACTTC. This gives the protein CASSFLGSGSYEQYF. Looking up the rest from reference TRBV28 and TRBJ2-7 gives the full variable domain: DVKVTQSSRYLVKRTGEKVFLECVQDMDHENMFWYRQDPGLGLRLIYFSYDVKMKEKGDIPEGYSVSREKKERFSLILESASTNQTSMYLCASSFLGSGSYEQYFGPGTRLTVT.

The sample holds a few counts of this clone. This chain connects TRBV18 to TRBJ2-1; no definite D call. V was trimmed by 3 bases and J by 10 bases, leaving 10 bases between them. Germline CDR1 is KGHSH and CDR2 is LQKENI. CDR3 length equals 12 residues. CDR3 nucleotide sequence: TGTGCCAGCTCACCGGTGCTGCGGGAGCAGTTCTTC. It yields the protein CASSPVLREQFF. The full variable domain, its missing parts supplied by reference TRBV18 and TRBJ2-1, is NAGVMQNPRHLVRRRGQEARLRCSPMKGHSHVYWYRQLPEEGLKFMVYLQKENIIDESGMPKERFSAEFPKEGPSILRIQQVVRGDSAAYFCASSPVLREQFFGPGTRLTVL.

This clone came up once. The chain links TRBV9 to TRBJ1-2; 7 bases map to TRBD1. After removal of 6 bases from V and 5 bases from J, the junction contained 10 bases not matched to a gene. This CDR3 comprises 14 residues. CDR1 is SGDLS and CDR2 is YYNGEE in the germline V gene. DNA for the CDR3: TGTGCCAGCACTTCCTCACAGGGGAGTTATGGCTACACCTTC. Its protein is CASTSSQGSYGYTF. Full variable domain (outside the CDR3, taken from reference TRBV9 and TRBJ1-2): DSGVTQTPKHLITATGQRVTLRCSPRSGDLSVYWYQQSLDQGLQFLIQYYNGEERAKGNILERFSAQQFPDLHSELNLSSLELGDSALYFCASTSSQGSYGYTFGSGTRLTVV.

The chain recombines TRBV27 with TRBJ1-5, with TRBD1 identical over 11 bases. The CDR3 has 15 amino acids. Germline CDR1 is MNHEY and CDR2 is SMNVEV (reference sequence). The trim removed 7 bases at V and 2 bases at J, leaving 4 bases unmatched. This CDR3 is CASMDRGLGNQPQHF. Written as DNA, the CDR3 is TGTGCCAGCATGGACAGGGGGCTTGGCAATCAGCCCCAGCATTTT.

V usage is TRBV19 and J usage is TRBJ2-2; 12 bases map to TRBD2. CDR1 is LNHDA and CDR2 is SQIVND in the germline V gene (reference sequence). This CDR3 is 16 amino acids long. V shed 7 bases and J 6 bases; nucleotides not matched to a gene: 9. CDR3 in amino acids: CASISGLAGGSGELFF. In nucleotides, the CDR3 is TGTGCCAGTATAAGCGGTCTAGCGGGAGGGTCCGGGGAGCTGTTTTTT.

This chain links TRBV7-9 with TRBJ2-1; weak D call: TRBD2 (6 bases). Trimming pared 5 bases from V and 9 bases from J, leaving 20 bases between. Germline CDR1 and CDR2: SEHNR and FQNEAQ (reference sequence). This CDR3 is 15 amino acids long. In nucleotides, the CDR3 is TGTGCCAGCAGCCAGACGCTAGCGCAAGAGGGTGAGCAGTTCTTC. As protein: CASSQTLAQEGEQFF.

Worth noting for this clone: In the same sample, other DNA sequences code for this CDR3. The J gene is TRBJ1-5, the V gene TRBV2; 9 positions match TRBD1. J lost 7 bases, V lost 4 bases, and 5 bases had no gene match. Germline CDR1 SNHLY, CDR2 FYNNEI. The CDR3 spans 14 residues. CDR3 protein: CASSAGTGKQPQHF. The CDR3 DNA sequence: TGTGCCAGCAGTGCGGGGACAGGGAAGCAGCCCCAGCATTTT.

The chain links TRBV7-2 to TRBJ1-5; 8 nucleotides match TRBD1. This CDR3 contains 15 residues. Germline assignment: CDR1 SGHTA and CDR2 FQGNSA. After removal of 2 bases from V and 6 bases from J, the junction contained 6 bases not matched to a gene. CDR3 in amino acids: CASSLTGGTGQPQHF. In DNA form, the CDR3 reads TGTGCCAGCAGCTTAACCGGGGGGACAGGTCAGCCCCAGCATTTT.

The V call is TRBV5-4, the J call TRBJ1-1; 9 bases are shared with TRBD1. V gave up 3 bases and J gave up 7 bases; unmatched junction bases: 13. Germline CDR1 SGHNT, CDR2 YYREEE (reference sequence). This CDR3 has 16 amino acids. CDR3 sequence reads: CASSYYSNRGPVEAFF. The CDR3 DNA sequence: TGTGCCAGCAGCTATTACAGCAACAGGGGGCCCGTTGAAGCTTTCTTT.